This passage covers 20 T cell receptor beta chains from one sample sequenced in a study of blood T cell repertoires in COVID-19. Here immunoSEQ multiplex PCR was the method, and the copy in TCRdb shows in-frame clones only, minus some. The table includes fewer than 700,000 clones, 85% to 90% detected once. The sample taken for sequencing was peripheral blood. Receptors were obtained from a woman aged 45-65 years with COVID-19, enrolled during active disease.

The rearrangement uses TRBV6-6 and TRBJ2-7, with D tentatively TRBD2 (5 bases). The CDR3 has 12 residues. Between the trimmed V and J ends, which lost 4 bases and 6 bases, there was a span of 10 bases. CDR1 is MNHNY and CDR2 is SVGAGI in the germline V gene (reference sequence). The CDR3 sequence is CASSSFEGEQYF. The CDR3 DNA sequence: TGTGCCAGCAGTTCGTTTGAGGGCGAGCAGTACTTC.

The chain has TRBV9 and TRBJ2-1, with a tentative D call TRBD2 (6 bases). This CDR3 region has 15 residues. Germline assignment: CDR1 SGDLS and CDR2 YYNGEE. Trimming shortened V by 4 bases and J by 0 bases, and 11 bases separated the two germline ends. CDR3 sequence: CASSPPGSSYNEQFF. For the CDR3, the DNA is TGTGCCAGCAGCCCTCCCGGGAGCTCCTACAATGAGCAGTTCTTC.

The chain is built from TRBV6-5 and TRBJ2-1, with 13 bases aligning to TRBD2. Unmatched junction bases numbered 5, after V lost 8 bases and J lost 4 bases. The CDR3 sequence is 15 residues long. From germline, CDR1 is MNHEY and CDR2 SVGAGI. The CDR3 region is CASVTSGGAYNEQFF. The CDR3 region has the DNA TGTGCCAGCGTAACTAGCGGGGGGGCGTACAATGAGCAGTTCTTC.

V usage is TRBV9 and J usage is TRBJ2-2, with D possibly being TRBD2 (7 bases). The CDR3 contains 13 residues. V was shortened by 7 bases and J by 5 bases, with 12 bases between the two germline ends. CDR1 and CDR2 from the germline V gene are SGDLS and YYNGEE. CDR3 amino acids: CASRGAGTGELFF. CDR3 nucleotides: TGTGCCAGCCGGGGGGCGGGGACCGGGGAGCTGTTTTTT. The full variable domain, with the rest looked up from reference TRBV9 and TRBJ2-2, is DSGVTQTPKHLITATGQRVTLRCSPRSGDLSVYWYQQSLDQGLQFLIQYYNGEERAKGNILERFSAQQFPDLHSELNLSSLELGDSALYFCASRGAGTGELFFGEGSRLTVL.

The chain is built from TRBV4-1 and TRBJ1-5; no reliable D call. Germline CDR1 is MGHRA and CDR2 is YSYEKL. V was clipped by 2 bases and J by 3 bases, with 11 bases between them. The CDR3 has 15 residues. This CDR3 is CASSQRWEDNQPQHF. The CDR3 nucleotides read TGCGCCAGCAGCCAACGGTGGGAGGACAATCAGCCCCAGCATTTT.

This clone appeared a single time. The CDR3 sequence: CASSSAGQGAVTQYF. The CDR3, as DNA: TGTGCCAGCAGTTCCGCGGGACAGGGGGCAGTCACGCAGTATTTT. This rearrangement joins TRBV6-5 to TRBJ2-3; 12 positions match TRBD1. V was clipped by 4 bases and J by 9 bases; unmatched bases: 8. The length of the CDR3 is 15 residues. Germline V lookup: CDR1 MNHEY, CDR2 SVGAGI.

This clone was seen just once. This CDR3 reads CASSLQGGTDTQYF. DNA of the CDR3: TGTGCCAGCAGTTTACAGGGGGGCACAGATACGCAGTATTTT. The rearrangement uses TRBV28 and TRBJ2-3; TRBD1 agrees at 7 bases. The CDR3 runs 14 residues. CDR1 and CDR2 from the germline V gene are MDHEN and SYDVKM. Germline trimming cut 2 bases from V and 1 base from J; bases unmatched to any gene: 0.

This chain uses TRBV5-1 with TRBJ1-1; TRBD1 aligns across 7 bases. V trimming: 4 bases; J trimming: 7 bases; junction bases outside the gene matches: 13. The CDR3 totals 15 residues. From germline, CDR1 is SGHRS and CDR2 YFSETQ. The CDR3 reads CASSPDSDRMGEAFF. CDR3 nucleotides: TGCGCCAGCAGCCCTGACTCGGACAGGATGGGTGAAGCTTTCTTT.

CDR3 DNA sequence: TGTGCCTGGGGGGGTCTGGCGGATGAAAAACTGTTTTTT. It yields the protein CAWGGLADEKLFF. The chain carries TRBV30 and TRBJ1-4, with D maybe TRBD1 (5 bases). CDR1 and CDR2 (germline): GTSNPN, SVGIG (reference sequence). With 5 bases removed from V and 6 bases from J, the gap between germline ends came to 13 bases. This CDR3 is built from 13 residues.

The rearrangement uses TRBV18 and TRBJ1-1, with D perhaps TRBD1 (5 bases). Trimming pared 4 bases from V and 3 bases from J, leaving 15 bases between. Germline V lookup: CDR1 KGHSH, CDR2 LQKENI. This CDR3 comprises 15 residues. Here the CDR3 reads CASSLLTVRDTEAFF. The CDR3 DNA sequence: TGTGCCAGCTCACTATTGACGGTCAGGGACACTGAAGCTTTCTTT.

J is TRBJ1-1 and V is TRBV11-2; D gene uncertain. Germline V gene sequence: CDR1 SGHAT, CDR2 FQNNGV. V was pared by 10 bases and J by 0 bases, with 18 bases between. CDR3 size: 15 residues. The CDR3 here is CATKTSGVLNTEAFF. As DNA, the CDR3 is TGTGCCACCAAAACATCCGGGGTCTTGAACACTGAAGCTTTCTTT.

The gene calls are TRBV7-9 and TRBJ1-2, with 7 positions matching TRBD1. Germline V gives CDR1 SEHNR, CDR2 FQNEAQ (reference sequence). V shed 1 base, J shed 8 bases, and the junction held 10 bases outside the gene matches. The CDR3 loop spans 15 amino acids. CDR3 bases: TGTGCCAGCAGCTTAGTCACAGGGGAGGTCTACGGCTACACCTTC. Encoded protein: CASSLVTGEVYGYTF. Using reference TRBV7-9 and TRBJ1-2 for the parts outside the CDR3, the full variable domain is DTGVSQNPRHKITKRGQNVTFRCDPISEHNRLYWYRQTLGQGPEFLTYFQNEAQLEKSRLLSDRFSAERPKGSFSTLEIQRTEQGDSAMYLCASSLVTGEVYGYTFGSGTRLTVV.

The chain carries TRBV10-3 and TRBJ1-2; perhaps TRBD1 as D (5 bases). V was pared by 0 bases and J by 2 bases, with 13 bases between. From germline, CDR1 is ENHRY and CDR2 SYGVKD. This CDR3 spans 16 amino acids. The chain's CDR3 is CAISESWAKGNYGYTF. In DNA form, the CDR3 reads TGTGCCATCAGTGAGTCATGGGCCAAGGGGAACTATGGCTACACCTTC.

The rearrangement links TRBV3-1 (or the pseudogene TRBV3-2) to TRBJ2-3, with a tentative D call TRBD1 (6 bases). V was cut by 4 bases and J by 0 bases, with 8 bases left in between. Germline CDR1 is LGHDT and CDR2 is YNNKEL (reference sequence). There are 14 residues in the CDR3. CDR3 sequence: CASSRQASTDTQYF. CDR3 DNA: TGTGCCAGCAGCCGACAGGCTAGCACAGATACGCAGTATTTT.

With respect to this clone: The sample has other DNA sequences that encode this CDR3 too. The rearrangement joins TRBV2 to TRBJ1-5; D ambiguous. Deletions cut 4 bases from V and 0 bases from J, with 7 bases between. This CDR3 comprises 14 residues. Germline V gives CDR1 SNHLY, CDR2 FYNNEI. The CDR3 sequence is CASSGEYSNQPQHF. In DNA, the CDR3 is TGTGCCAGCAGTGGAGAGTATAGCAATCAGCCCCAGCATTTT.

This chain links TRBV27 with TRBJ2-4; 9 bases line up with TRBD1. The CDR3 totals 16 residues. Trimming removed 3 bases from V and 2 bases from J; junction bases left unmatched: 5. The germline gives CDR1 MNHEY, CDR2 SMNVEV (reference sequence). The CDR3 loop reads CASSLTGGMPKNIQYF. The DNA of the CDR3 is TGTGCCAGCAGTTTGACAGGGGGAATGCCCAAAAACATTCAGTACTTC.

The chain links TRBV28 to TRBJ2-3, with D possibly matching TRBD1 (6 bases). The V and J ends lost 5 bases and 1 base respectively, with 10 bases between them. CDR1 MDHEN and CDR2 SYDVKM come from the germline V gene. The CDR3 runs to 14 residues. CDR3 sequence: CASSQGLGTDTQYF. The CDR3 DNA is TGTGCCAGCAGTCAGGGGCTTGGCACAGATACGCAGTATTTT.

The genes are TRBV27 and TRBJ2-3, with D possibly being TRBD1 (5 bases). The CDR3 is 16 residues long. Trimming removed 5 bases at V and 1 base at J, with 16 bases between. Germline assignment: CDR1 MNHEY and CDR2 SMNVEV (reference sequence). DNA for the CDR3: TGTGCCAGCAGTCCCCGGTACCAAGGGGGCACAGATACGCAGTATTTT. This sequence encodes CASSPRYQGGTDTQYF.

This chain links TRBV12-5 with TRBJ2-1; D ambiguous. The CDR3 has 16 residues. CDR1 LGHNT and CDR2 FRNRAP come from the germline V gene. V was trimmed by 0 bases and J by 7 bases, leaving 16 bases between them. This chain's CDR3 is CASGLVLSARFNEQFF. CDR3 coding DNA: TGTGCTAGTGGTTTGGTACTAAGCGCTAGGTTTAATGAGCAGTTCTTC.

V is TRBV7-9 and J is TRBJ2-6; a weak D match, TRBD1 (6 bases). This CDR3 comprises 15 residues. In germline, CDR1 is SEHNR, CDR2 FQNEAQ (reference sequence). Trimming pared 5 bases from V and 5 bases from J, leaving 13 bases between. CDR3 loop: CASSPQGSRANVLTF. The CDR3 nucleotides read TGTGCCAGCAGCCCACAGGGATCGAGGGCCAACGTCCTGACTTTC.